The following is a TCR beta chain sequence with its context. The sample is drawn from a study of blood T cell repertoires in COVID-19. About the research overall: Whether acute or convalescent, the COVID-19 samples came from the United States, Italy and Spain.

In the original processing: Estimation of nucleated cell counts relied on the amplification of reference gene primers. TCRdb's copy holds only in-frame clones and misses some; the assay was immunoSEQ multiplex PCR. Clonal size and the V and J genes are those of that table, whereas D and trimming came from the DNA. The data contain 86,000 or so clones, under 85% of them singletons. The CDR3 extends over 15 amino acids. CDR1 is SGHRS, CDR2 YFSETQ, per germline. The V and J ends lost 4 bases and 1 base, in that order; junction bases with no gene match: 5. V gene TRBV5-1 combines with J gene TRBJ2-3; 8 bases match TRBD2. This TCR came from a man between 70 and 80 years old with acute or convalescent COVID-19. Sequenced material: peripheral blood. The CDR3: CASSVSGERTDTQYF. The CDR3 coding sequence is TGCGCCAGCAGCGTTAGCGGGGAGCGCACAGATACGCAGTATTTT. The whole variable domain, filled in from reference TRBV5-1 and TRBJ2-3, reads KAGVTQTPRYLIKTRGQQVTLSCSPISGHRSVSWYQQTPGQGLQFLFEYFSETQRNKGNFPGRFSGRQFSNSRSEMNVSTLELGDSALYLCASSVSGERTDTQYFGPGTRLTVL.